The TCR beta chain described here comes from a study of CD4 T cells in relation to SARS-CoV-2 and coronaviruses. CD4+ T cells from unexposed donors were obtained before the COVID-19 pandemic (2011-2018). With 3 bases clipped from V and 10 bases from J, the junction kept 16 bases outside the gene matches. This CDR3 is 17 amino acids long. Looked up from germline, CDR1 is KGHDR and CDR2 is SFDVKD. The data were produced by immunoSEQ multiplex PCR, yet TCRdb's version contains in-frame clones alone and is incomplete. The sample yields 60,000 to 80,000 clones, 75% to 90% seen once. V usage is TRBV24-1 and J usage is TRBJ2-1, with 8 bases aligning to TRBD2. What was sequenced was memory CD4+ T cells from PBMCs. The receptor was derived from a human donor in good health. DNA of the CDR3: TGTGCCACCAGTGATGACCCCGGGACTAGATCGAAAGGGGAGCAGTTCTTC. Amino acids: CATSDDPGTRSKGEQFF.